This entry features one T cell receptor beta chain sequence. The CDR3 loop spans 16 amino acids. Germline V gives CDR1 SGDLS, CDR2 YYNGEE. With V trimmed by 4 bases and J by 4 bases, 7 bases remained unmatched. The data stem from a study of glioma-infiltrating T cells after dendritic cell vaccination. Regarding time point: after dendritic cell vaccination, including at tumor progression/relapse. Some clones are missing from TCRdb's copy, which holds only in-frame ones; the method was immunoSEQ multiplex PCR. This table holds around 78,000 clones, around 90% found once. This sequence originates from a human donor with glioblastoma. The sample in question was blood, obtained after dendritic cell vaccination. The V gene is TRBV9, the J gene TRBJ2-3; TRBD2 agrees at 12 bases. The CDR3 DNA reads as TGTGCCAGCAGCACCTCGACTAGCGGGAGTTCAGATACGCAGTATTTT. It codes for CASSTSTSGSSDTQYF.